These T cell receptor beta chains were read from a single sample in a study of cytomegalovirus exposure and HLA in healthy donors. Produced via immunoSEQ multiplex PCR; TCRdb's table is partial and in-frame only. The sample shows more than 85,000 clones, about three quarters of them seen only once. Sample: PBMCs. These receptors were taken from a woman in her forties or fifties in good health and CMV-seropositive. CDR3s include the opening cysteine and the closing phenylalanine or tryptophan. Fields, in order: D gene, J gene, V gene, clone size, CDR3 protein, CDR3 DNA. D genes are given only for firm matches. The listing skips clone size in some rows; elsewhere it reads once, few, many or a size class.

D gene: NA
J gene: TRBJ1-2
V gene: TRBV4-1
clone size: NA
CDR3 protein: CASSQDNTGMGSYTF
CDR3 DNA: TGCGCCAGCAGCCAAGATAACACGGGGATGGGGAGCTACACCTTC

D gene: NA
J gene: TRBJ1-5
V gene: TRBV7-8
clone size: NA
CDR3 protein: CASSLRGNSNQPQHF
CDR3 DNA: TGTGCCAGCAGCTTAAGAGGGAATAGCAATCAGCCCCAGCATTTT

D gene: NA
J gene: TRBJ2-1
V gene: TRBV30
clone size: NA
CDR3 protein: CAWNIRATGLRTNEQFF
CDR3 DNA: TGTGCCTGGAACATCCGGGCGACTGGACTGAGGACCAATGAGCAGTTCTTC

D gene: NA
J gene: TRBJ2-7
V gene: TRBV5-1
clone size: NA
CDR3 protein: CASSLAEGYEQYF
CDR3 DNA: TGCGCCAGCAGCTTGGCCGAGGGCTACGAGCAGTACTTC

D gene: NA
J gene: TRBJ1-2
V gene: TRBV7-8
clone size: NA
CDR3 protein: CASSLLPGKNYGYTF
CDR3 DNA: TGTGCCAGCAGCCTCTTGCCAGGGAAAAACTATGGCTACACCTTC

D gene: NA
J gene: TRBJ2-6
V gene: TRBV7-9
clone size: NA
CDR3 protein: CASSRTASSGANVLTF
CDR3 DNA: TGTGCCAGCAGCCGAACCGCCAGCTCTGGGGCCAACGTCCTGACTTTC

D gene: NA
J gene: TRBJ1-1
V gene: TRBV18
clone size: NA
CDR3 protein: CASSGGQGGRMDTEAFF
CDR3 DNA: TGTGCCAGCTCAGGAGGGCAGGGCGGTCGGATGGACACTGAAGCTTTCTTT

D gene: NA
J gene: TRBJ2-1
V gene: TRBV4-1
clone size: few
CDR3 protein: CASSQDRHGSNEQFF
CDR3 DNA: TGCGCCAGCAGCCAAGATCGCCATGGTAGCAATGAGCAGTTCTTC

D gene: NA
J gene: TRBJ1-5
V gene: TRBV21-1
clone size: NA
CDR3 protein: CASSPFTGAAGNQPQHF
CDR3 DNA: TGTGCCAGCAGCCCATTCACAGGGGCCGCTGGCAATCAGCCCCAGCATTTT

D gene: NA
J gene: TRBJ2-7
V gene: TRBV29-1
clone size: NA
CDR3 protein: CSVSAPSTRYEQYF
CDR3 DNA: TGCAGCGTTTCAGCCCCATCAACTAGGTACGAGCAGTACTTC

D gene: TRBD2
J gene: TRBJ2-1
V gene: TRBV13
clone size: NA
CDR3 protein: CASSLVRSPLAGDYNEQFF
CDR3 DNA: TGTGCCAGCAGCTTAGTCCGAAGCCCACTAGCGGGGGACTACAATGAGCAGTTCTTC

D gene: NA
J gene: TRBJ1-2
V gene: TRBV19
clone size: NA
CDR3 protein: CASNQGSPSGYTF
CDR3 DNA: TGTGCCAGTAATCAGGGGAGTCCTTCTGGCTACACCTTC

D gene: TRBD1
J gene: TRBJ2-5
V gene: TRBV2
clone size: NA
CDR3 protein: CASSSQGARETQYF
CDR3 DNA: TGTGCCAGCAGTTCACAGGGGGCACGGGAGACCCAGTACTTC

D gene: TRBD1
J gene: TRBJ1-2
V gene: TRBV7-6
clone size: NA
CDR3 protein: CASSPLGTGQRGYTF
CDR3 DNA: TGTGCCAGCAGCCCACTCGGGACAGGACAAAGGGGCTACACCTTC

D gene: NA
J gene: TRBJ2-1
V gene: TRBV29-1
clone size: NA
CDR3 protein: CSARTSYNEQFF
CDR3 DNA: TGCAGCGCTCGAACTAGTTACAATGAGCAGTTCTTC

D gene: NA
J gene: TRBJ2-5
V gene: TRBV28
clone size: few
CDR3 protein: CASSPQQGLGETQYF
CDR3 DNA: TGTGCCAGCAGTCCCCAACAGGGATTAGGAGAGACCCAGTACTTC

D gene: NA
J gene: TRBJ1-2
V gene: TRBV5-8
clone size: NA
CDR3 protein: CASSLETLGYTF
CDR3 DNA: TGTGCCAGCAGCTTGGAGACTCTCGGCTACACCTTC

D gene: NA
J gene: TRBJ1-3
V gene: TRBV6-5
clone size: few
CDR3 protein: CASSYVAGGSRVTIYF
CDR3 DNA: TGTGCCAGCAGTTACGTAGCTGGTGGGTCCCGGGTCACCATATATTTT

D gene: NA
J gene: TRBJ2-5
V gene: TRBV6-1
clone size: NA
CDR3 protein: CASAPARGTSEQYF
CDR3 DNA: TGTGCCAGCGCACCGGCCAGGGGTACCAGTGAGCAGTACTTC

D gene: NA
J gene: TRBJ1-1
V gene: TRBV6-1
clone size: NA
CDR3 protein: CASSDLGGLNTEAFF
CDR3 DNA: TGTGCCAGCAGTGACTTAGGGGGTTTGAACACTGAAGCTTTCTTT

D gene: NA
J gene: TRBJ2-7
V gene: TRBV30
clone size: NA
CDR3 protein: CAWSARRLDEQYF
CDR3 DNA: TGTGCCTGGAGCGCACGCAGGCTCGACGAGCAGTACTTC

D gene: NA
J gene: TRBJ2-5
V gene: TRBV2
clone size: NA
CDR3 protein: CASNTQGQETQYF
CDR3 DNA: TGTGCCAGCAATACCCAGGGGCAAGAGACCCAGTACTTC

D gene: NA
J gene: TRBJ2-2
V gene: TRBV7-2
clone size: NA
CDR3 protein: CASSHTANTGELFF
CDR3 DNA: TGTGCCAGCAGCCATACAGCGAACACCGGGGAGCTGTTTTTT

D gene: TRBD2
J gene: TRBJ2-7
V gene: TRBV28
clone size: NA
CDR3 protein: CASSLLTNLAGASEQYF
CDR3 DNA: TGTGCCAGCAGTTTACTGACCAACCTAGCGGGAGCGTCCGAGCAGTACTTC

D gene: TRBD2
J gene: TRBJ2-1
V gene: TRBV19
clone size: NA
CDR3 protein: CASIGASGFNEQFF
CDR3 DNA: TGTGCCAGTATAGGGGCTAGCGGATTCAATGAGCAGTTCTTC

D gene: TRBD1
J gene: TRBJ2-7
V gene: TRBV27
clone size: NA
CDR3 protein: CASSRQGPPGMQYF
CDR3 DNA: TGTGCCAGCAGCAGACAGGGACCCCCCGGGATGCAGTACTTC

D gene: TRBD1
J gene: TRBJ2-2
V gene: TRBV18
clone size: NA
CDR3 protein: CASSPRQGTGGELFF
CDR3 DNA: TGTGCCAGCTCACCGAGACAGGGTACTGGCGGGGAGCTGTTTTTT

D gene: TRBD2
J gene: TRBJ2-7
V gene: TRBV6-1
clone size: NA
CDR3 protein: CASSGREVLSYEQYF
CDR3 DNA: TGTGCCAGCAGTGGTCGGGAGGTCCTCTCCTACGAGCAGTACTTC

D gene: TRBD2
J gene: TRBJ2-2
V gene: TRBV2
clone size: NA
CDR3 protein: CASRQTSGSRTGELFF
CDR3 DNA: TGTGCCAGCAGACAGACTAGCGGGAGTAGGACCGGGGAGCTGTTTTTT

D gene: TRBD1
J gene: TRBJ1-5
V gene: TRBV28
clone size: few
CDR3 protein: CASSGDRGNQPQHF
CDR3 DNA: TGTGCCAGCAGTGGGGACAGGGGCAATCAGCCCCAGCATTTT

D gene: NA
J gene: TRBJ2-2
V gene: TRBV7-7
clone size: NA
CDR3 protein: CASSLAGGGTGELFF
CDR3 DNA: TGTGCCAGCAGCTTAGCGGGAGGGGGCACCGGGGAGCTGTTTTTT

D gene: TRBD1
J gene: TRBJ2-6
V gene: TRBV19
clone size: NA
CDR3 protein: CASNRDRERSGANVLTF
CDR3 DNA: TGTGCCAGTAACCGGGACAGGGAACGCTCTGGGGCCAACGTCCTGACTTTC

D gene: TRBD2
J gene: TRBJ2-7
V gene: TRBV7-9
clone size: NA
CDR3 protein: CSSSWDYLYEQYF
CDR3 DNA: TGTTCCAGCAGCTGGGACTACCTCTACGAGCAGTACTTC

D gene: NA
J gene: TRBJ2-5
V gene: TRBV19
clone size: NA
CDR3 protein: CASRGRGWGETQYF
CDR3 DNA: TGTGCCAGTAGGGGCAGGGGATGGGGGGAGACCCAGTACTTC

D gene: TRBD1
J gene: TRBJ1-2
V gene: TRBV6-5
clone size: few
CDR3 protein: CASGLDRAGYGYTF
CDR3 DNA: TGTGCCAGCGGGCTAGACAGGGCGGGGTATGGCTACACCTTC

D gene: NA
J gene: TRBJ2-7
V gene: TRBV6-6
clone size: NA
CDR3 protein: CASSDTGREQYF
CDR3 DNA: TGTGCCAGCAGCGACACAGGGCGAGAGCAGTACTTC

D gene: TRBD1
J gene: TRBJ1-4
V gene: TRBV9
clone size: NA
CDR3 protein: CASSGGLTGATNEKLFF
CDR3 DNA: TGTGCCAGCAGCGGGGGCCTAACAGGGGCAACTAATGAAAAACTGTTTTTT

D gene: TRBD1
J gene: TRBJ2-3
V gene: TRBV19
clone size: NA
CDR3 protein: CASSTSDRSTDTQYF
CDR3 DNA: TGTGCCAGTAGTACCTCGGACAGGTCCACAGATACGCAGTATTTT

D gene: NA
J gene: TRBJ1-6
V gene: TRBV18
clone size: once
CDR3 protein: CASSPRPKGEGSPLHF
CDR3 DNA: TGTGCCAGCTCACCACGGCCGAAGGGCGAGGGTTCACCCCTCCACTTT

D gene: TRBD1
J gene: TRBJ1-5
V gene: TRBV28
clone size: NA
CDR3 protein: CASSLTQGFNQPQHF
CDR3 DNA: TGTGCCAGCAGTTTGACACAGGGGTTCAATCAGCCCCAGCATTTT

D gene: TRBD2
J gene: TRBJ2-5
V gene: TRBV4-2
clone size: NA
CDR3 protein: CASSPRTSGRETQYF
CDR3 DNA: TGTGCCAGCAGCCCCCGGACTAGCGGGAGAGAGACCCAGTACTTC

D gene: TRBD1
J gene: TRBJ2-7
V gene: TRBV4-3
clone size: NA
CDR3 protein: CASSLFRDRGTYEQYF
CDR3 DNA: TGCGCCAGCAGCCTGTTCCGGGACAGGGGCACCTACGAGCAGTACTTC

D gene: NA
J gene: TRBJ1-1
V gene: TRBV5-1
clone size: NA
CDR3 protein: CASSLTSTSGNTEAFF
CDR3 DNA: TGCGCCAGCAGCTTGACGAGTACGTCAGGGAACACTGAAGCTTTCTTT

D gene: TRBD2
J gene: TRBJ2-5
V gene: TRBV5-1
clone size: NA
CDR3 protein: CASSSTSGDQRHAQETQYF
CDR3 DNA: TGCGCCAGCAGCTCTACTAGCGGGGATCAAAGACACGCACAAGAGACCCAGTACTTC

D gene: TRBD1
J gene: TRBJ2-4
V gene: TRBV15
clone size: NA
CDR3 protein: CATSPRGAKNIQYF
CDR3 DNA: TGTGCCACCAGCCCCAGGGGGGCCAAAAACATTCAGTACTTC

D gene: TRBD1
J gene: TRBJ2-1
V gene: TRBV18
clone size: few
CDR3 protein: CASSQRNGQGGYNEQFF
CDR3 DNA: TGTGCCAGCTCACAGAGGAATGGACAGGGGGGGTACAATGAGCAGTTCTTC

D gene: NA
J gene: TRBJ2-1
V gene: TRBV6-4
clone size: NA
CDR3 protein: CASSVDPGGEQFF
CDR3 DNA: TGTGCCAGCAGTGTCGATCCCGGTGGTGAGCAGTTCTTC

D gene: TRBD1
J gene: TRBJ2-6
V gene: TRBV7-9
clone size: NA
CDR3 protein: CSSTGQVGSGANVLTF
CDR3 DNA: TGTTCCAGCACCGGACAGGTGGGCTCTGGGGCCAACGTCCTGACTTTC

D gene: TRBD1
J gene: TRBJ2-7
V gene: TRBV27
clone size: NA
CDR3 protein: CASSLFSGTAFSYEQYF
CDR3 DNA: TGTGCCAGCAGTTTGTTTTCCGGGACAGCGTTCTCCTACGAGCAGTACTTC

D gene: NA
J gene: TRBJ1-4
V gene: TRBV30
clone size: NA
CDR3 protein: CAWSAGGGGEKLFF
CDR3 DNA: TGTGCCTGGAGCGCGGGGGGAGGTGGTGAAAAACTGTTTTTT

D gene: TRBD1
J gene: TRBJ1-2
V gene: TRBV7-2
clone size: NA
CDR3 protein: CASSTPGGLYGYTF
CDR3 DNA: TGTGCCAGCAGCACACCAGGGGGGTTGTATGGCTACACCTTC

D gene: NA
J gene: TRBJ2-7
V gene: TRBV4-3
clone size: NA
CDR3 protein: CASRQETGSGAYEQYF
CDR3 DNA: TGCGCCAGCAGACAAGAGACGGGTAGCGGCGCCTACGAGCAGTACTTC

D gene: NA
J gene: TRBJ2-1
V gene: TRBV18
clone size: NA
CDR3 protein: CASSPPAPRINEQFF
CDR3 DNA: TGTGCCAGCTCACCACCGGCCCCACGTATCAATGAGCAGTTCTTC